This T cell receptor beta chain was obtained from a study of blood T cell repertoires in COVID-19 (dated by TCRdb to about 2020). Turning to the overall study: Collaborator samples came from the United States, Italy and Spain and covered acute and convalescent phases of COVID-19. The prospective study material was composed of cDNA or gDNA derived from T cells, B-cell-depleted T cells, or PBMCs. HLA class I and class II types, where available, came from metadata supplied by the sample provider rather than from assay-based typing. Samples were obtained from the ongoing ImmuneRACE study (first 160 participants) and from about 1,300 subjects provided by 6 global collaborators. The repertoires were made available in a free public database intended to serve as a resource for research on the immune response to SARS-CoV-2. Sample metadata almost always included a de-identified subject ID, COVID-19 status, age in years and sex. Subjects who had been exposed to COVID-19, were actively infected with it, or had recovered from it provided the deeply sampled blood TCRbeta repertoires that made up the dataset. Overall results and qualifications from the work: Clinical and demographic metadata were provided uncurated, with the amount varying by source and participant.

This clone was picked up one time. Its antigen specificity is not known. Within one base of it there is no much larger clone, and no base qualities were kept. The CDR3, from cysteine to phenylalanine, totals 14 residues. The sequence is cut down to CDR3 DNA, 42 bases in frame from base 1. CDR1 and CDR2 were assigned from the germline V gene as SGHTA and FQGNSA. Trimming at the junction amounts to 1 base on V and 1 base on J, and the germline ends lie 6 bases apart. TCRbeta CDR3 regions were amplified from genomic DNA using the immunoSEQ Assay, a bias-controlled multiplex PCR. The published analysis was carried out like this. The number of nucleated cells in each sample was estimated by amplification of reference gene primers within the assay. To quantify the absolute abundance of each unique TCRbeta CDR3 rearrangement, sequence reads were collapsed and filtered. For each sample, productive Simpson clonality was calculated by taking the square root of Simpson's diversity index across productive rearrangements. TCRdb obtained this table from immuneACCESS and retained in-frame rearrangements with V and J assigned. These tables miss some clones; where compared with another copy, unresolved V genes account for less than half of the shortfall, and the remainder is unexplained. V and J calls and clone size are as listed in that table; D and trimming were resolved from the DNA. Within this sample are tens of thousands of clones, with approximately 78% of them counted one time only. More than 8% of the sample comes from the top ten.

The collaborating institutions used their own protocols to collect whole blood in K2EDTA tubes. For TCRbeta analysis, collaborator samples were shipped as frozen whole blood, as isolated PBMCs, or as DNA extracted from either sample type. The sequence is built from TRBV7-2 and TRBJ2-3; no D gene call is confident. The sequencing sample was made of peripheral blood. The receptor comes from a woman of 80 years or more with acute or convalescent COVID-19. DNA sequence: TGTGCCAGCAGCTTAGGCGCCGGCACAGATACGCAGTATTTT. Translated, this is CASSLGAGTDTQYF.